A few counts support the clone carrying this TCR beta chain. What it recognizes is unknown. The data belong to a study of T cell responses to AZD1222 COVID-19 vaccine. Study-level results: Unmutated variant regions reportedly attract nearly half of all spike-specific TCRs. At baseline, just 5 or 6 AZD1222 recipients tested seropositive. At 160-218 and 743-854, vaccine-associated CD4 TCRs were dominant, and they spanned spike. Breadth and depth of Spike-specific TCRs rose after two AZD1222 doses.

Profiling relied on immunoSEQ multiplex PCR, and the TCRdb table lists in-frame clones only, not all of them. The sample has roughly 53,000 clones, approximately 85% seen once. CDR1 is MNHEY, CDR2 SVGAGI, per germline. This CDR3 is built from 14 residues. Trimming removed 5 bases at V and 4 bases at J, with 11 bases between. The sequence derives from an adult in good health. The chain couples TRBV6-5 to TRBJ2-2, with D unclear. The sequenced sample was peripheral blood, obtained on day 0 of MenACWY control vaccination. In DNA form, the CDR3 reads TGTGCCAGCAGTCCCCTCTACGTCACCGGGGAGCTGTTTTTT. It yields the protein CASSPLYVTGELFF.